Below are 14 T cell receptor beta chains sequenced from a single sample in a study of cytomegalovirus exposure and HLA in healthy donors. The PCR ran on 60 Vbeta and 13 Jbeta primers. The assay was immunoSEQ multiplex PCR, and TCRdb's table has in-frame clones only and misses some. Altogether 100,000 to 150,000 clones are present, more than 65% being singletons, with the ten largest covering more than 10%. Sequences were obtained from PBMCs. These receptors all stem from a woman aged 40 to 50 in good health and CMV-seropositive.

CDR3 region: CASSRTLFYEQYF. The CDR3 coding sequence is TGTGCCAGCAGCCGGACACTTTTCTACGAGCAGTACTTC. The chain links TRBV7-2 to TRBJ2-7; D is perhaps TRBD1 (5 bases). Trimming pared 5 bases from V and 3 bases from J, leaving 11 bases between. Per germline, CDR1 SGHTA and CDR2 FQGNSA. This CDR3 contains 13 residues.

CDR3 in amino acids: CASSFLAGHNEQFF. The CDR3 DNA sequence: TGTGCCAGCAGCTTCCTAGCGGGCCACAATGAGCAGTTCTTC. The chain couples TRBV7-8 to TRBJ2-1; 8 nucleotides agree with TRBD2. The CDR3 covers 14 residues. Germline CDR1 SGHVS, CDR2 FQNEAQ. V was pared by 3 bases and J by 5 bases, with 3 bases of the junction left unmatched. The variable domain in full, with the rest retrieved from reference TRBV7-8 and TRBJ2-1, is GAGVSQSPRYKVAKRGQDVALRCDPISGHVSLFWYQQALGQGPEFLTYFQNEAQLDKSGLPSDRFFAERPEGSVSTLKIQRTQQEDSAVYLCASSFLAGHNEQFFGPGTRLTVL.

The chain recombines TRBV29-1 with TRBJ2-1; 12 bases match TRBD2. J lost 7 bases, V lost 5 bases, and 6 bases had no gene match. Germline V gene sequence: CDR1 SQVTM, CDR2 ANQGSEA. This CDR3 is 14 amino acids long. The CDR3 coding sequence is TGCAGCGTTTTGACTAGCGGGAGATGGAATGAGCAGTTCTTC. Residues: CSVLTSGRWNEQFF.

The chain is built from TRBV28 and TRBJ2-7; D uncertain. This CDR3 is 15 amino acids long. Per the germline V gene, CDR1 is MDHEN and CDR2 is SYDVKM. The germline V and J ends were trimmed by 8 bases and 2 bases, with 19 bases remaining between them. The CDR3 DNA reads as TGTGCCAGCCGCACCCCCCTGGGTAGCCCCTACGAGCAGTACTTC. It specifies CASRTPLGSPYEQYF.

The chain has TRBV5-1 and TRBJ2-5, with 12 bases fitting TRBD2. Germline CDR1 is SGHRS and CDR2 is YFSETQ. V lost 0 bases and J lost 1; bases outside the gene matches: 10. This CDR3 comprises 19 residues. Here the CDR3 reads CASSLGLAGARISQETQYF. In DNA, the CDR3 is TGCGCCAGCAGCTTGGGACTAGCGGGAGCCAGAATATCCCAAGAGACCCAGTACTTC.

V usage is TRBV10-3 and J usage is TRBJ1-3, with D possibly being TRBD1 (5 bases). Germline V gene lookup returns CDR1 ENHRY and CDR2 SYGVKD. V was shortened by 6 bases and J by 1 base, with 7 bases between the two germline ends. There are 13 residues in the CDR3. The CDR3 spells CAIRDISGNTIYF. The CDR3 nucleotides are TGTGCCATCAGGGACATTTCTGGAAACACCATATATTTT.

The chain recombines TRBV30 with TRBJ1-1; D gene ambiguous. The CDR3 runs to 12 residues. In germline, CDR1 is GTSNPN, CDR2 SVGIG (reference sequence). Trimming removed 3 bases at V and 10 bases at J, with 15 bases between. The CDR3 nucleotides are TGTGCCTGGAGCACCCCCGCCAGAGGAGCTTTCTTT. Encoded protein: CAWSTPARGAFF.

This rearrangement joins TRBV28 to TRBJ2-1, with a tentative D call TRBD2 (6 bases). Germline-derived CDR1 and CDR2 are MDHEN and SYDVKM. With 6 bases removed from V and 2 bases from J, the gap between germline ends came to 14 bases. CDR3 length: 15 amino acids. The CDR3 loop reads CASSPLGGPYNEQFF. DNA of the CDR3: TGTGCCAGCAGCCCATTGGGGGGACCCTACAATGAGCAGTTCTTC.

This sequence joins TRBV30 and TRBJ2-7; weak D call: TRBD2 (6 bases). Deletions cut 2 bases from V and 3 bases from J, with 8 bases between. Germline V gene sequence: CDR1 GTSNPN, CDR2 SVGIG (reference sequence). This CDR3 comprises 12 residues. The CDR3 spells CAWSSGRYEQYF. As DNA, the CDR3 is TGTGCCTGGAGTAGCGGGCGCTACGAGCAGTACTTC.

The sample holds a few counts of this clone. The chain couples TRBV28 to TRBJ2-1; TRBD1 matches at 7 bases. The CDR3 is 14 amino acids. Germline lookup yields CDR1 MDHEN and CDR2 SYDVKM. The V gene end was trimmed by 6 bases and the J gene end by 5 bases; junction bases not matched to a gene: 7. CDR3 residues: CASRRTGAHNEQFF. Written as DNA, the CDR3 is TGTGCCAGCAGACGTACAGGGGCCCACAATGAGCAGTTCTTC.

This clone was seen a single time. This CDR3 is CASSPRWQLSSGNTIYF. As DNA, the CDR3 is TGCGCCAGCAGCCCCAGGTGGCAATTAAGCTCTGGAAACACCATATATTTT. The chain carries TRBV4-1 and TRBJ1-3; D is unresolved. The length of the CDR3 is 17 residues. CDR1 MGHRA and CDR2 YSYEKL come from the germline V gene. V lost 4 bases, J lost 0 bases, and 16 bases lay in between.

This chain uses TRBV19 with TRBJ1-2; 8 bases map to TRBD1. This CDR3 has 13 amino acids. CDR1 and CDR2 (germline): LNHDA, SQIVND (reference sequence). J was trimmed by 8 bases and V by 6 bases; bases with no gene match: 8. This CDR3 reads CASSGQGFSGYTF. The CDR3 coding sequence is TGTGCCAGTAGCGGACAGGGCTTTTCGGGCTACACCTTC. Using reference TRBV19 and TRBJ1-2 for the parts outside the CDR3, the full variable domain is DGGITQSPKYLFRKEGQNVTLSCEQNLNHDAMYWYRQDPGQGLRLIYYSQIVNDFQKGDIAEGYSVSREKKESFPLTVTSAQKNPTAFYLCASSGQGFSGYTFGSGTRLTVV.

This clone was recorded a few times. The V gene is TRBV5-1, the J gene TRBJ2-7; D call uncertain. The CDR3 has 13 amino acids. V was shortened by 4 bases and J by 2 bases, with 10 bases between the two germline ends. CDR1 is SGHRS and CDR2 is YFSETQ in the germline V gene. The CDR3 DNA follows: TGCGCCAGCAGCCATGACTTCCCCTACGAGCAGTACTTC. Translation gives CASSHDFPYEQYF.

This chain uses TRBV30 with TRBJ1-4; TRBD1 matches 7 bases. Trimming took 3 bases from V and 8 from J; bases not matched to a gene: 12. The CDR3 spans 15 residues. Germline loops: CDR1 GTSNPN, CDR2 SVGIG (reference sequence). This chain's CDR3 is CAWSAGQAGREKLFF. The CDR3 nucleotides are TGTGCCTGGAGCGCCGGACAGGCTGGTAGGGAAAAACTGTTTTTT. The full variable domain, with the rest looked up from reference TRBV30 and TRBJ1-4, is SQTIHQWPATLVQPVGSPLSLECTVEGTSNPNLYWYRQAAGRGLQLLFYSVGIGQISSEVPQNLSASRPQDRQFILSSKKLLLSDSGFYLCAWSAGQAGREKLFFGSGTQLSVL.